Here is one T cell receptor (beta chain) with its context. The target of this receptor is not known. No much larger clone is present one base from it, and per-base qualities are unavailable. Vitiligo counted as stable when lesions had not changed during the previous 6 months. To qualify as stable, patients additionally needed to show no confetti depigmentation, which is a clinical sign of active vitiligo. Any patient who had received treatment in the previous three months was excluded. Ficoll density gradient centrifugation was used to isolate PBMCs from heparinized blood, after which the PBMCs were flash-frozen. The CDR3 measures 15 amino acids from cysteine to phenylalanine. Only CDR3 DNA is held: 45 bases, read in frame from base 1. The CDR1 and CDR2 encoded by the germline V gene are SGHVS and FQNEAQ. V is reduced by 5 bases and J by 5 bases, leaving a spacing of 18 bases between them. This entry comes from a study of resident and recirculating memory T cells in vitiligo (dated by TCRdb to the late 2010s). Context from the whole study: For TCR beta sequencing, epidermis was obtained by shave biopsy from two lesional and two nonlesional sites, and PBMCs were also collected, from each of 3 stable vitiligo patients. Without any cell sorting, samples were homogenized immediately before genomic DNA was extracted using the Qiagen DNeasy Blood & Tissue Kit. The human TCR beta sequencing tested whether specific clones in lesional vitiligo skin differed from clones in nonlesional skin and blood.

TCR beta chains were amplified from genomic DNA using the immunoSEQ hsTCRB kit. TCR beta libraries were sequenced on an Illumina MiSeq instrument by the immunoSEQ service. In the paper's pipeline: Repertoire data were analyzed with the immunoSEQ Analyzer. TCRdb mirrors the immuneACCESS table, restricted to in-frame sequences. Some clones are absent from its copies; in checked studies, under half trace to an unresolved V gene, and the reason for the others is unknown. V and J calls and clone size follow that table, whereas D and trimming were derived from the DNA. Here the sample has 35,000 to 45,000 clones; around 90% occur a single time. The top ten constitute more than 3.5% of the sample. What the study reported, not specific to this receptor: No unique dominant TCR clone was detected, and clonality varied among vitiligo lesions. Working out how much the T cell clones identified in the vitiligo lesions and the human Trm versus Tcm pools each contribute will require future mechanistic studies. Overlap and correlation analysis found no significant repertoire overlap between any two biopsies, even biopsies from the same patient, apart from each lesion compared with itself. TCR sequences were not shared across biopsy sites or across patients, which suggests that different T cell clones infiltrate different lesions, a pattern described as private specificity.

The sequenced material came from blood. This sequence was found in a male donor with vitiligo. Here the chain combines TRBV7-8 and TRBJ1-2; tentative D gene TRBD1, with 5 bases matching. This receptor has the CDR3 CASSPGLTETYGYTF. The DNA sequence follows: TGTGCCAGCAGCCCCGGATTGACAGAGACTTATGGCTACACCTTC.